Each of the 8 T cell receptor beta chains below was sequenced from the same sample in a study of T cells expressing NK-cell markers. TCRdb reprocessed the 5' RACE reads, keeping one entry per CDR3 protein, no DNA. The ten top clones account for about 12%, within a sample of 140,000 to 150,000 distinct CDR3 sequences. Sequenced material: blood T cells: a sorted CD56 or NKG2C T cell subset, CD4+ or CD8+ T cells, or bulk PBMC T cells (not recorded which). The origin of the receptors is a man between 18 and 35 years old in good health.

V and J are TRBV6-2 or TRBV6-3 and TRBJ2-7; there is no DNA to check the TCRdb D call of TRBD1. The CDR3 covers 12 residues. Looked up from germline, CDR1 is MNHEY and CDR2 is SVGEGT. CDR3 sequence reads: CATRQASYEQYF.

The gene calls are TRBV30 and TRBJ1-1. The CDR3 is 13 amino acids. Germline CDR1 is GTSNPN and CDR2 is SVGIG (reference sequence). This CDR3 reads CAWSVAMNTEAFF.

This chain joins TRBV7-2 and TRBJ1-1; TCRdb's assignment of TRBD1 cannot be checked, as there is no DNA. CDR1 is SGHTA and CDR2 is FQGNSA in the germline V gene. The CDR3 runs to 16 residues. This CDR3 reads CASSSRGQTMNTEAFF.

The chain carries TRBV11-3 and TRBJ2-3; no DNA is available, so the TRBD1 call from TCRdb remains unchecked. CDR1 is SGHNT, CDR2 YENEEA, per germline. The CDR3 has 16 residues. The CDR3 reads CASSFGTDASTDTQYF.

This chain connects TRBV14 to TRBJ2-7. The CDR3 length is 14 residues. Germline V gene lookup returns CDR1 SGHDN and CDR2 FVKESK. CDR3 protein: CASSQETVTYEQYF.

J is TRBJ2-3 and V is TRBV4-3; TCRdb reports TRBD2, a call that lacks DNA to check it against. The CDR3 has 14 residues. CDR1 and CDR2 (germline): LGHNA, YSLEER. This chain's CDR3 is CASSQDSLPDTQYF.

The chain links TRBV7-6 to TRBJ2-1. The CDR3 sequence is 14 residues long. Per germline, CDR1 SGHVS and CDR2 FNYEAQ. The CDR3 sequence is CASSLAAPDNEQFF.

This sequence joins TRBV11-2 and TRBJ2-2; TCRdb proposes TRBD1, but this gene call is untestable without DNA. The CDR3 totals 15 residues. Germline-derived CDR1 and CDR2 are SGHAT and FQNNGV. CDR3 residues: CASSPSDRLRGELFF.